The 29 T cell receptor beta chains presented below share a single source sample, sequenced in a study of radiation and T cells in renal cell carcinoma. As for time point: blood 4 weeks post-SBRT, at nephrectomy. The treatment is: 15 Gy SBRT to primary tumor, nephrectomy 4 weeks later. Data came from immunoSEQ multiplex PCR; TCRdb stores just in-frame clones and leaves some out. The sample holds 150,000 or so clones, about 88% seen once. This material consisted of blood, taken from a patient whose treatment included radiotherapy and nephrectomy. The receptors shown here come from a woman in her fifties or sixties with renal cell carcinoma.

This sequence joins TRBV7-6 and TRBJ2-6; possibly TRBD1 for D (6 bases). V was pared by 2 bases and J by 2 bases, with 10 bases between. This CDR3 comprises 16 residues. Germline V gene lookup returns CDR1 SGHVS and CDR2 FNYEAQ. The CDR3 sequence is CASSLQPGAGANVLTF. The CDR3 DNA is TGTGCCAGCAGCTTACAACCAGGGGCTGGGGCCAACGTCCTGACTTTC. The full variable domain, with the rest looked up from reference TRBV7-6 and TRBJ2-6, is GAGVSQSPRYKVTKRGQDVALRCDPISGHVSLYWYRQALGQGPEFLTYFNYEAQQDKSGLPNDRFSAERPEGSISTLTIQRTEQRDSAMYRCASSLQPGAGANVLTFGAGSRLTVL.

This rearrangement joins TRBV19 to TRBJ1-1, with TRBD1 identical over 9 bases. This CDR3 is built from 19 residues. Losses at the gene ends were 0 bases for V and 0 bases for J; bases not matched to a gene: 11. The germline V gene encodes CDR1 LNHDA and CDR2 SQIVND (reference sequence). The CDR3 sequence is CASSIDGTGTGPMNTEAFF. In DNA, the CDR3 is TGTGCCAGTAGTATAGATGGGACCGGGACAGGGCCCATGAACACTGAAGCTTTCTTT. Drawing the rest from reference TRBV19 and TRBJ1-1, the complete variable domain is DGGITQSPKYLFRKEGQNVTLSCEQNLNHDAMYWYRQDPGQGLRLIYYSQIVNDFQKGDIAEGYSVSREKKESFPLTVTSAQKNPTAFYLCASSIDGTGTGPMNTEAFFGQGTRLTVV.

The chain recombines TRBV4-1 with TRBJ1-2, with TRBD1 as a possible D gene (5 bases). The CDR3 covers 19 residues. The V and J ends lost 6 bases and 0 bases respectively, with 26 bases between them. CDR1 MGHRA and CDR2 YSYEKL come from the germline V gene. The DNA for the CDR3 is TGCGCCAGCAGGGGGGGTCTTCGGGAACGCAGAGAAACTAACTATGGCTACACCTTC. This sequence encodes CASRGGLRERRETNYGYTF.

The J gene is TRBJ1-6, the V gene TRBV5-8; 7 nucleotides align to TRBD1. The V gene end was trimmed by 1 base and the J gene end by 5 bases; junction bases not matched to a gene: 9. Germline loops: CDR1 SGHTS, CDR2 YDEGEE. The CDR3 length is 17 residues. DNA for the CDR3: TGTGCCAGCAGCTTGAATAGGGACAGCCACAATAATTCACCCCTCCACTTT. This sequence encodes CASSLNRDSHNNSPLHF.

A few counts support this clone. CDR3 residues: CASSRQGNTEAFF. CDR3 sequence (DNA): TGTGCCAGCAGTCGCCAGGGTAACACTGAAGCTTTCTTT. This chain connects TRBV6-5 to TRBJ1-1; maybe TRBD1 (5 bases). The CDR3 runs to 13 residues. The germline CDR1 and CDR2 sequences are MNHEY and SVGAGI. V gave up 5 bases and J gave up 2 bases, with 9 bases separating them.

J is TRBJ1-1 and V is TRBV7-9; D gene uncertain. CDR3 size: 13 residues. V was cut by 5 bases and J by 5 bases, with 12 bases left in between. Germline-derived CDR1 and CDR2 are SEHNR and FQNEAQ (reference sequence). The CDR3 reads CASSTRQATEAFF. The CDR3 DNA reads TGTGCCAGCAGCACACGTCAGGCGACTGAAGCTTTCTTT.

In this sample, this clone turned up once. J is TRBJ2-1 and V is TRBV7-2; D possibly corresponds to TRBD1 (5 bases). This CDR3 contains 15 residues. CDR1 and CDR2 from the germline V gene are SGHTA and FQGNSA. V lost 6 bases and J lost 11, with 23 bases in between. The CDR3 here is CASSPFSQGALKQFF. CDR3 in DNA: TGTGCCAGCAGTCCTTTTTCCCAAGGGGCGCTTAAGCAGTTCTTC.

In the case of this clone: The junction and the germline gene differ at one end; a read error may be behind it. The rearrangement links TRBV9 to TRBJ2-7; tentatively, D is TRBD1 (5 bases). Germline assignment: CDR1 SGDLS and CDR2 YYNGEE. The CDR3 is 16 amino acids. The CDR3 region has the DNA TGTGCCAGCAGCGTAGAGGGGTCCCTCCTCTCCAACGAGCAGTACTTC. Translating gives CASSVEGSLLSNEQYF.

The rearrangement links TRBV6-6 to TRBJ2-7; 10 bases agree with TRBD1. With V trimmed by 10 bases and J by 4 bases, 7 bases remained unmatched. This CDR3 is 13 amino acids long. Germline values: CDR1 MNHNY, CDR2 SVGAGI (reference sequence). The CDR3 region is CAIGTGDSYEQYF. The CDR3 DNA follows: TGTGCCATTGGGACAGGGGATTCATACGAGCAGTACTTC.

The chain employs TRBV6-1 and TRBJ1-5; D is unresolved. The CDR3 loop spans 14 amino acids. The V gene's germline CDR1 is MNHNS and CDR2 SASEGT. V lost 5 bases and J lost 1, with 9 bases in between. The CDR3 protein is CASSRRGSNQPQHF. As DNA, the CDR3 is TGTGCCAGCAGTCGCCGAGGAAGCAATCAGCCCCAGCATTTT.

This chain uses TRBV7-6 with TRBJ1-2; TRBD1 agrees at 9 bases. V trimming: 1 base; J trimming: 5 bases; junction bases outside the gene matches: 5. Germline V gene sequence: CDR1 SGHVS, CDR2 FNYEAQ. The CDR3 is 15 amino acids. CDR3 in DNA: TGTGCCAGCAGCTTAGGGCGGACAGGGGCATATGGCTACACCTTC. Translating it yields CASSLGRTGAYGYTF. Complete variable domain (other parts from reference TRBV7-6 and TRBJ1-2): GAGVSQSPRYKVTKRGQDVALRCDPISGHVSLYWYRQALGQGPEFLTYFNYEAQQDKSGLPNDRFSAERPEGSISTLTIQRTEQRDSAMYRCASSLGRTGAYGYTFGSGTRLTVV.

Points on this clone: Other DNA sequences of this sample code for an identical CDR3. The CDR3 loop reads CASSSGVNTEAFF. The CDR3 nucleotides are TGTGCCAGCAGTTCGGGGGTGAACACTGAAGCTTTCTTT. V gene TRBV6-6 combines with J gene TRBJ1-1, with TRBD1 as a possible D gene (5 bases). In germline, CDR1 is MNHNY, CDR2 SVGAGI (reference sequence). The CDR3 covers 13 residues. The V end was cut by 4 bases, the J end by 0 bases, with 6 bases between.

CDR3 nucleotides: TGTGCCGTAAACCGGGACTACGAGCAGTACTTC. Protein product: CAVNRDYEQYF. The chain joins TRBV2 to TRBJ2-7, with D tentatively TRBD2 (5 bases). Germline CDR1 and CDR2: SNHLY and FYNNEI. This CDR3 spans 11 amino acids. V was trimmed by 11 bases and J by 3 bases, leaving 11 bases between them.

As concerns this clone: Other DNA sequences in this specimen translate into the identical CDR3. The chain recombines TRBV7-9 with TRBJ2-1, with 8 bases fitting TRBD1. The CDR3 extends over 17 amino acids. In germline, CDR1 is SEHNR, CDR2 FQNEAQ (reference sequence). Trimming removed 1 base from V and 0 bases from J; junction bases left unmatched: 5. DNA for the CDR3: TGTGCCAGCAGCTTAGTGGCAGGGGGCAGCTCCTACAATGAGCAGTTCTTC. The encoded protein is CASSLVAGGSSYNEQFF.

CDR3 amino acids: CASSEALRGSGVQETQYF. CDR3 DNA: TGTGCCAGCAGTGAAGCGCTTCGGGGTAGCGGGGTCCAAGAGACCCAGTACTTC. The chain uses TRBV6-1 and TRBJ2-5; 8 bases agree with TRBD2. CDR1 is MNHNS, CDR2 SASEGT, per germline. The V gene end was trimmed by 0 bases and the J gene end by 1 base; junction bases not matched to a gene: 10. CDR3 length: 18 residues.

The genes are TRBV19 and TRBJ2-6; D not resolved. The CDR3 covers 15 residues. V dropped 2 bases and J dropped 6 bases, with 11 bases sitting between them. Germline V CDR1 and CDR2: LNHDA, SQIVND (reference sequence). The CDR3 nucleotides are TGTGCCAGTAGTATAACCGGATTGGAGGCCAACGTCCTGACTTTC. Translation gives CASSITGLEANVLTF.

V is TRBV4-2 and J is TRBJ2-3; no definite D call. The ends were cut back, 0 bases at V and 6 bases at J, with 10 bases in the middle. The CDR3 covers 14 residues. The germline gives CDR1 LGHNA, CDR2 YNFKEQ. For the CDR3, the DNA is TGTGCCAGCAGCCAAGATTTGTACCGGGATACGCAGTATTTT. Its protein product is CASSQDLYRDTQYF.

J is TRBJ2-3 and V is TRBV10-2, with D possibly TRBD1 on 6 matching bases. CDR3 length: 18 residues. From germline, CDR1 is WSHSY and CDR2 SAAADI. V gave up 2 bases and J gave up 0 bases, with 18 bases separating them. The CDR3 here is CASSEGWVTGTSTDTQYF. CDR3 nucleotides: TGCGCCAGCAGTGAGGGGTGGGTAACAGGGACGAGCACAGATACGCAGTATTTT.

The V gene is TRBV5-6, the J gene TRBJ2-6, with 8 bases matching TRBD1. The CDR3 extends over 18 amino acids. Germline CDR1 and CDR2: SGHDT and YYEEEE. With V trimmed by 4 bases and J by 0 bases, 9 bases remained unmatched. DNA for the CDR3: TGTGCCAGCAGCCTGGTAGGACAGGGTGTCTCTGGGGCCAACGTCCTGACTTTC. Protein: CASSLVGQGVSGANVLTF.

The V gene is TRBV14, the J gene TRBJ1-1, with 9 nucleotides matching TRBD1. From germline, CDR1 is SGHDN and CDR2 FVKESK. The CDR3 loop spans 14 amino acids. The junction had 1 base not matched to a gene; V was cut back by 2 bases and J by 3 bases. The CDR3 reads CASSQRQGDTEAFF. CDR3 sequence (DNA): TGTGCCAGCAGCCAAAGACAGGGGGACACTGAAGCTTTCTTT.

The rearrangement joins TRBV2 to TRBJ2-1; D is unclear. The CDR3 has 14 amino acids. V was trimmed by 1 base and J by 4 bases, leaving 8 bases between them. The germline V gene has CDR1 SNHLY and CDR2 FYNNEI. DNA of the CDR3: TGTGCCAGCAGTGAAGGAGGCCTATACAATGAGCAGTTCTTC. This sequence encodes CASSEGGLYNEQFF.

The rearrangement links TRBV19 to TRBJ2-1; TRBD1 matches 11 bases. Germline lookup yields CDR1 LNHDA and CDR2 SQIVND (reference sequence). With 4 bases clipped from V and 10 bases from J, the junction kept 9 bases outside the gene matches. The CDR3 contains 15 residues. This CDR3 reads CASSTIGTGGKEQFF. The CDR3 DNA reads TGTGCCAGTAGTACCATCGGGACAGGGGGTAAGGAGCAGTTCTTC.

The J gene is TRBJ1-4, the V gene TRBV4-1, with a tentative D call TRBD1 (5 bases). CDR1 and CDR2 from the germline V gene are MGHRA and YSYEKL. The CDR3 is made up of 15 amino acids. The V gene lost 1 base and the J gene lost 5 bases, with 11 bases spanning the gap. The CDR3 DNA is TGCGCCAGCAGCCAAGGGGACGTAAGAAATGAAAAACTGTTTTTT. It codes for CASSQGDVRNEKLFF.

The genes are TRBV5-8 and TRBJ1-1; D might be TRBD1 (5 bases). The germline V gene has CDR1 SGHTS and CDR2 YDEGEE. V lost 0 bases, J lost 0 bases, and 15 bases lay in between. This CDR3 has 17 amino acids. The CDR3 bases are TGTGCCAGCAGCTTGGCTACGTGGGGGGGGATGAACACTGAAGCTTTCTTT. It encodes CASSLATWGGMNTEAFF.

This clone came up a few times. The rearrangement links TRBV7-8 to TRBJ1-5; D is perhaps TRBD1 (5 bases). V was cut by 8 bases and J by 2 bases, with 13 bases left in between. The CDR3 contains 14 residues. CDR1 is SGHVS, CDR2 FQNEAQ, per germline. In DNA form, the CDR3 reads TGTGCCAGCGGGACTCAGAAGGGCAATCAGCCCCAGCATTTT. This gives the protein CASGTQKGNQPQHF.

The chain combines TRBV5-4 with TRBJ1-2, with D maybe TRBD1 (6 bases). CDR1 and CDR2 (germline): SGHNT, YYREEE (reference sequence). This CDR3 has 15 residues. V gave up 3 bases and J gave up 2 bases, with 14 bases separating them. The CDR3 DNA is TGTGCCAGCAGCTCCGGGACACCTAACAACTATGGCTACACCTTC. It codes for CASSSGTPNNYGYTF.

The chain combines TRBV29-1 with TRBJ1-3; perhaps TRBD1 as D (5 bases). CDR1 is SQVTM, CDR2 ANQGSEA, per germline. The CDR3 loop spans 14 amino acids. V shed 4 bases and J shed 0 bases, with 10 bases lying between them. The CDR3 DNA reads as TGCAGCGTTGGAGGGGTCAGCTCTGGAAACACCATATATTTT. Translation: CSVGGVSSGNTIYF.

This rearrangement joins TRBV5-1 to TRBJ2-1, with 8 positions matching TRBD2. This CDR3 is 15 amino acids long. V lost 2 bases to trimming and J lost 2 bases; unmatched junction nucleotides: 3. The V gene's germline CDR1 is SGHRS and CDR2 YFSETQ. CDR3 region: CASSLTGGPYNEQFF. The CDR3 region has the DNA TGCGCCAGCAGCTTAACGGGGGGGCCCTACAATGAGCAGTTCTTC.

The V and J genes are TRBV19 and TRBJ1-1, with 9 bases lining up with TRBD1. This CDR3 region has 14 residues. Germline V gives CDR1 LNHDA, CDR2 SQIVND (reference sequence). J lost 6 bases, V lost 3 bases, and 5 bases had no gene match. The CDR3 nucleotides are TGTGCCAGTAGTATGGAGACAGGGGGTGCTGAAGCTTTCTTT. Protein sequence: CASSMETGGAEAFF.